The 8 T cell receptor beta chains reported below all come from one sample, sequenced in a study of shared clonotypes between healthy human individuals. Naive CD8 cells comprised CD45RO-negative, CCR7-positively selected cells, excluding terminally differentiated effector memory CD45RA+ cells. The protocol was immunoSEQ multiplex PCR, while the TCRdb copy is restricted to in-frame clones and leaves out a portion. The data contain about 2.1 million clones, roughly 93% of them singletons. Input material: naive CD8+ T cells from PBMCs. The receptors shown here come from a man younger than 35 in good health. Some clones in this sample may be carry-over from other donors' samples.

This chain uses TRBV7-9 with TRBJ1-2; 9 bases match TRBD1. The CDR3 totals 14 residues. The germline gives CDR1 SEHNR, CDR2 FQNEAQ (reference sequence). J gave up 8 bases and V 6 bases, and 10 bases lay outside the gene matches. As DNA, the CDR3 is TGTGCCAGCAGTCCCTGGACAGGGGAGAACGGCTACACCTTC. Residues: CASSPWTGENGYTF. Using reference TRBV7-9 and TRBJ1-2 for the parts outside the CDR3, the full variable domain is DTGVSQNPRHKITKRGQNVTFRCDPISEHNRLYWYRQTLGQGPEFLTYFQNEAQLEKSRLLSDRFSAERPKGSFSTLEIQRTEQGDSAMYLCASSPWTGENGYTFGSGTRLTVV.

The chain joins TRBV2 to TRBJ2-5; D might be TRBD2 (5 bases). The CDR3 consists of 13 residues. Germline values: CDR1 SNHLY, CDR2 FYNNEI. Deletions cut 11 bases from V and 5 bases from J, with 18 bases between. The CDR3 nucleotides read TGTGCCCCGAGGGAACTTTACGGGGAGACCCAGTACTTC. Protein product: CAPRELYGETQYF.

The chain employs TRBV4-1 and TRBJ1-5; weak D call: TRBD1 (6 bases). This CDR3 spans 13 amino acids. Germline assignment: CDR1 MGHRA and CDR2 YSYEKL. V was shortened by 5 bases and J by 11 bases, with 16 bases between the two germline ends. In DNA form, the CDR3 reads TGCGCCAGCAGCAACGGACAGTTATCTGCCCAGCATTTT. Its translation is CASSNGQLSAQHF.

CDR3 loop: CASSERGTYEQYF. CDR3 bases: TGCGCCAGCTCCGAGCGGGGCACCTACGAGCAGTACTTC. The chain joins TRBV5-1 to TRBJ2-7, with 7 bases matching TRBD2. CDR3 length: 13 amino acids. Losses at the gene ends were 7 bases for V and 2 bases for J; bases not matched to a gene: 6. Germline values: CDR1 SGHRS, CDR2 YFSETQ.

The CDR3 protein is CSLTGGVDETEAFF. The CDR3 coding sequence is TGCAGCTTAACAGGGGGGGTGGACGAAACTGAAGCTTTCTTT. The chain is built from TRBV29-1 and TRBJ1-1; 8 bases line up with TRBD1. CDR1 is SQVTM and CDR2 is ANQGSEA in the germline V gene. The CDR3 spans 14 residues. V shed 8 bases, J shed 5 bases, and the junction held 13 bases outside the gene matches.

The chain combines TRBV5-4 with TRBJ2-6; 9 positions agree with TRBD1. Germline V gene sequence: CDR1 SGHNT, CDR2 YYREEE (reference sequence). The CDR3 runs 20 residues. The ends lost 4 bases at V and 4 bases at J; junction bases unmatched: 18. CDR3: CASSAGPGTGYIEGANVLTF. The DNA for the CDR3 is TGTGCCAGCAGCGCCGGGCCCGGGACAGGGTATATTGAGGGGGCCAACGTCCTGACTTTC.

V is TRBV5-5 and J is TRBJ1-1; D gene unclear. This CDR3 has 14 residues. Germline V gene lookup returns CDR1 SGHKS and CDR2 YYEKEE (reference sequence). V lost 3 bases to trimming and J lost 4 bases, with 13 bases between them. Written as DNA, the CDR3 is TGTGCCAGCAGCTACAACGCGGGATCCACTGAAGCTTTCTTT. This encodes CASSYNAGSTEAFF. Supplemented by reference TRBV5-5 and TRBJ1-1, the full variable domain reads DAGVTQSPTHLIKTRGQQVTLRCSPISGHKSVSWYQQVLGQGPQFIFQYYEKEERGRGNFPDRFSARQFPNYSSELNVNALLLGDSALYLCASSYNAGSTEAFFGQGTRLTVV.

The rearrangement uses TRBV11-2 and TRBJ2-1, with 14 bases matching TRBD2. This CDR3 has 17 residues. Looked up from germline, CDR1 is SGHAT and CDR2 is FQNNGV. Trimming removed 4 bases from V and 0 bases from J; junction bases left unmatched: 2. The CDR3 loop is CASSSGTSGSSYNEQFF. The CDR3 DNA reads as TGTGCCAGCAGCTCAGGGACTAGCGGGAGCTCCTACAATGAGCAGTTCTTC.